Following are 20 T cell receptor beta chains from one sample sequenced in a study of shared clonotypes between healthy human individuals. The data were produced by immunoSEQ multiplex PCR, yet TCRdb's version contains in-frame clones alone and is incomplete. This repertoire shows approximately 2.5 million clones, around nine tenths found once; its top ten account for roughly 0.13%. Sequencing used naive CD4+ T cells sorted from blood. Subset of the sample: CD45RA+ positively selected. The receptors stem from a man aged 18 to 29 in good health.

This chain links TRBV29-1 with TRBJ1-1; the D is unclear. CDR1 and CDR2 from the germline V gene are SQVTM and ANQGSEA. Trimming removed 3 bases at V and 3 bases at J, with 17 bases between. The CDR3 totals 15 residues. The CDR3 sequence is CSVDPRHPRDTEAFF. CDR3 coding DNA: TGCAGCGTTGATCCCCGACACCCGAGAGACACTGAAGCTTTCTTT.

The chain couples TRBV2 to TRBJ2-1, with 8 bases aligning to TRBD2. The CDR3 runs to 15 residues. Germline CDR1 is SNHLY and CDR2 is FYNNEI. With 8 bases clipped from V and 6 bases from J, the junction kept 12 bases outside the gene matches. The CDR3 loop is CASRERGSLGNEQFF. The CDR3 bases are TGTGCCAGCCGAGAGCGGGGGTCGCTCGGCAATGAGCAGTTCTTC.

As concerns this clone: At the DNA level, this CDR3 is encoded by other sequences in the same sample as well. V usage is TRBV6-5 and J usage is TRBJ1-1; a weak D match, TRBD1 (6 bases). Germline CDR1 is MNHEY and CDR2 is SVGAGI. V lost 1 base, J lost 1 base, and 7 bases lay in between. This CDR3 contains 14 residues. This chain's CDR3 is CASSYLQGNTEAFF. The CDR3 region has the DNA TGTGCCAGCAGTTACTTACAGGGGAACACTGAAGCTTTCTTT.

This chain connects TRBV19 to TRBJ2-5; the D is unclear. V dropped 3 bases and J dropped 5 bases, with 13 bases sitting between them. The CDR3 spans 14 residues. Germline CDR1 is LNHDA and CDR2 is SQIVND (reference sequence). In DNA, the CDR3 is TGTGCCAGTAGTATTTCACGTTTTAGGGAGACCCAGTACTTC. It encodes CASSISRFRETQYF.

This clone was recorded a few times. This chain joins TRBV2 and TRBJ2-5; D gene unclear. Trimming pared 8 bases from V and 2 bases from J, leaving 21 bases between. The CDR3 runs 16 residues. Germline values: CDR1 SNHLY, CDR2 FYNNEI. In DNA, the CDR3 is TGTGCCAGCGGAAGTCCTGGAAGGGAAAAACAAGAGACCCAGTACTTC. It encodes CASGSPGREKQETQYF. Combining the CDR3 with reference TRBV2 and TRBJ2-5 gives the whole variable domain EPEVTQTPSHQVTQMGQEVILRCVPISNHLYFYWYRQILGQKVEFLVSFYNNEISEKSEIFDDQFSVERPDGSNFTLKIRSTKLEDSAMYFCASGSPGREKQETQYFGPGTRLLVL.

This clone has a single count. The chain has TRBV5-1 and TRBJ1-6; a weak D match, TRBD1 (5 bases). There are 15 residues in the CDR3. V lost 3 bases and J lost 10, with 17 bases in between. The V gene's germline CDR1 is SGHRS and CDR2 YFSETQ. The DNA for the CDR3 is TGCGCCAGCAGCTACACAGGTATTGCTAGATCACCCCTCCACTTT. It codes for CASSYTGIARSPLHF.

This clone was seen only once. The chain uses TRBV4-1 and TRBJ1-3; D is unclear. In germline, CDR1 is MGHRA, CDR2 YSYEKL. The CDR3 length is 17 residues. Trimming cost V 0 bases and J 0 bases, with 12 bases left between them. The chain's CDR3 is CASSQEPDRSSGNTIYF. DNA for the CDR3: TGCGCCAGCAGCCAAGAACCAGACCGGAGCTCTGGAAACACCATATATTTT.

Details on this clone: Distinct nucleotide sequences in the sample also encode this CDR3. This chain uses TRBV9 with TRBJ1-6; perhaps TRBD1 as D (5 bases). V was trimmed by 2 bases and J by 7 bases, leaving 10 bases between them. The CDR3 is 14 residues long. Germline V gene data show CDR1 as SGDLS and CDR2 as YYNGEE. CDR3 loop: CASSVGGANSPLHF. The CDR3 bases are TGTGCCAGCAGCGTCGGAGGGGCAAATTCACCCCTCCACTTT. The complete variable domain, with remaining parts taken from reference TRBV9 and TRBJ1-6, reads DSGVTQTPKHLITATGQRVTLRCSPRSGDLSVYWYQQSLDQGLQFLIQYYNGEERAKGNILERFSAQQFPDLHSELNLSSLELGDSALYFCASSVGGANSPLHFGNGTRLTVT.

This clone has a single count. The rearrangement uses TRBV28 and TRBJ1-5; D is possibly TRBD1 (5 bases). V lost 5 bases and J 1 base, leaving 15 bases between the germline ends. The CDR3 spans 16 residues. Germline CDR1 and CDR2: MDHEN and SYDVKM. The CDR3 nucleotides are TGTGCCAGCAGTCTAAGAAGGGGAGTGAGCAATCAGCCCCAGCATTTT. Protein product: CASSLRRGVSNQPQHF.

Of note for this clone: At the DNA level, this CDR3 is encoded by other sequences in the same sample as well. The chain uses TRBV11-2 and TRBJ2-7; no reliable D call. The CDR3 runs 11 residues. V was clipped by 3 bases and J by 7 bases, with 7 bases between them. CDR1 and CDR2 from the germline V gene are SGHAT and FQNNGV. The CDR3 DNA is TGTGCCAGCAGCTTCCCTGGGGAGCAGTACTTC. Protein: CASSFPGEQYF.

V usage is TRBV19 and J usage is TRBJ1-4; 7 nucleotides line up with TRBD1. The CDR3 runs 15 residues. V was clipped by 4 bases and J by 4 bases; unmatched bases: 6. Germline V lookup: CDR1 LNHDA, CDR2 SQIVND (reference sequence). Here the CDR3 reads CASSSGQANNEKLFF. In DNA form, the CDR3 reads TGTGCCAGTAGTAGCGGACAGGCGAATAATGAAAAACTGTTTTTT.

The chain links TRBV6-6 to TRBJ1-3, with D unclear. The CDR3 has 14 residues. CDR1 MNHNY and CDR2 SVGAGI come from the germline V gene (reference sequence). Trimming removed 7 bases at V and 4 bases at J, with 14 bases between. CDR3 in amino acids: CASTKTAGGNTIYF. DNA for the CDR3: TGTGCCAGCACTAAGACGGCTGGAGGAAACACCATATATTTT.

The CDR3 loop is CASSLGPSGSTDTQYF. The CDR3 bases are TGTGCCAGCAGCTTAGGTCCGAGCGGGAGTACAGATACGCAGTATTTT. The genes are TRBV11-2 and TRBJ2-3; the match to TRBD2 covers 8 bases. CDR3 length: 16 residues. The germline V gene has CDR1 SGHAT and CDR2 FQNNGV. The V gene end was trimmed by 1 base and the J gene end by 3 bases; junction bases not matched to a gene: 6.

The rearrangement links TRBV19 to TRBJ2-5, with TRBD2 matching over 12 bases. The V segment lost 9 bases and the J segment 7 bases; nucleotides outside the gene matches: 12. The CDR3 contains 15 residues. Looked up from germline, CDR1 is LNHDA and CDR2 is SQIVND (reference sequence). The CDR3 spells CASRTSGTERGTQYF. The CDR3 DNA sequence: TGTGCCAGCAGGACTAGCGGGACCGAACGGGGGACCCAGTACTTC.

The chain has TRBV5-1 and TRBJ1-5, with D maybe TRBD1 (6 bases). V lost 2 bases, J lost 0 bases, and 15 bases lay in between. CDR1 SGHRS and CDR2 YFSETQ come from the germline V gene. The CDR3 sequence is 17 residues long. This CDR3 is CASSLNPTGNSNQPQHF. The CDR3 nucleotides are TGCGCCAGCAGCTTAAACCCTACAGGGAATAGCAATCAGCCCCAGCATTTT.

The rearrangement uses TRBV7-2 and TRBJ1-5; 9 nucleotides match TRBD1. The CDR3 is 14 residues long. Trimming at V came to 5 bases and at J to 6 bases, leaving 5 bases not matched to a gene. Germline lookup yields CDR1 SGHTA and CDR2 FQGNSA. CDR3 amino acids: CASSPRDRVQPQHF. In nucleotides, the CDR3 is TGTGCCAGCAGCCCCCGGGACAGGGTTCAGCCCCAGCATTTT.

About this clone itself: The same CDR3 can be traced to other DNA sequences in this sample. V is TRBV7-9 and J is TRBJ2-7; TRBD1 aligns across 9 bases. Germline lookup yields CDR1 SEHNR and CDR2 FQNEAQ (reference sequence). This CDR3 has 14 amino acids. V shed 4 bases and J 2 bases; nucleotides not matched to a gene: 3. CDR3 sequence (DNA): TGTGCCAGCAGCTCGGGACAGGGAACCTACGAGCAGTACTTC. It specifies CASSSGQGTYEQYF.

The J gene is TRBJ2-2, the V gene TRBV27, with D possibly TRBD2 on 6 matching bases. The CDR3 length is 16 residues. CDR1 and CDR2 (germline): MNHEY, SMNVEV (reference sequence). Trimming removed 4 bases from V and 6 bases from J, with 18 bases in between. CDR3 coding DNA: TGTGCCAGCAGTTCCCCCTCGGGACTCTCCCCCGGGGAGCTGTTTTTT. Translation gives CASSSPSGLSPGELFF.

Remarks on this clone: A junction end diverges from the germline sequence, so it may reflect a read error. The chain's CDR3 is CASSLWTDSPRF. CDR3 nucleotide sequence: TGTGCCAGCAGCCTTTGGACCGACTCGCCACGGTTT. The chain is built from TRBV7-6 and TRBJ2-3; D unclear. Germline V gives CDR1 SGHVS, CDR2 FNYEAQ. The CDR3 contains 12 residues.

This clone was observed a single time. CDR3 sequence: CASPGSPGTSGSYEQYF. The CDR3 nucleotides are TGTGCCAGCCCCGGTTCTCCCGGGACTAGCGGGAGCTACGAGCAGTACTTC. The rearrangement links TRBV21-1 to TRBJ2-7; the table's D call of TRBD2 was not tested on the DNA. TRBV21-1 is marked as a pseudogene. CDR3 length: 17 amino acids.